The next 26 T cell receptor beta chains were all read from a single sample in a study of beta chain features in type 1 diabetes. Study-wide results and caveats: For Type 1 diabetes patients, all four CD4+ subsets carried TCRB CDR3s that were moderately but significantly shorter.

Expressed TCRB transcripts got sequenced, as all isolated RNA was reverse transcribed. The method was immunoSEQ multiplex PCR; TCRdb's version includes in-frame clones alone and lacks a portion of them. The repertoire has about 660,000 clones, roughly 13% of them found once; the top ten carry just under 0.04%. Which antigens these TCRs recognize remains unknown. The material sequenced was naive CD4+ T cells from blood. These receptor sequences come from a man aged 18 to 30 with type 1 diabetes.

J is TRBJ2-1 and V is TRBV29-1, with 8 bases matching TRBD1. Trimming cost V 4 bases and J 3 bases; bases outside gene matches: 2. The CDR3 loop spans 13 amino acids. The V gene's germline CDR1 is SQVTM and CDR2 ANQGSEA. For the CDR3, the DNA is TGCAGCGTTGGGACAGGGTACTACAATGAGCAGTTCTTC. Translated: CSVGTGYYNEQFF.

V is TRBV7-6 and J is TRBJ1-1, with 8 bases matching TRBD1. This CDR3 is 15 amino acids long. Per the germline V gene, CDR1 is SGHVS and CDR2 is FNYEAQ. With V trimmed by 5 bases and J by 5 bases, 10 bases remained unmatched. The CDR3: CASSPYWTGMTEAFF. The CDR3 DNA is TGTGCCAGCAGCCCTTACTGGACAGGGATGACTGAAGCTTTCTTT.

This clone was detected only a few times. CDR3 DNA sequence: TGTGCCACCAGCAGAGATATGGAGGCTGGGGCCAACGTCCTGACTTTC. Amino acid sequence: CATSRDMEAGANVLTF. This rearrangement joins TRBV15 to TRBJ2-6; a weak D match, TRBD2 (5 bases). V lost 0 bases, J lost 2 bases, and 8 bases lay in between. The length of the CDR3 is 16 residues. Germline assignment: CDR1 LNHNV and CDR2 YYDKDF (reference sequence).

This clone was detected once. The V and J genes are TRBV7-9 and TRBJ2-7; 9 positions agree with TRBD1. CDR1 and CDR2 (germline): SEHNR, FQNEAQ (reference sequence). Germline trimming cut 4 bases from V and 3 bases from J; bases unmatched to any gene: 10. This CDR3 region has 16 residues. The DNA for the CDR3 is TGTGCCAGCAGCTCCTGGCTACCGACAGGGGGCTACGAGCAGTACTTC. This encodes CASSSWLPTGGYEQYF.

DNA for the CDR3: TGTGCCAGCAGAGCGACGGAAAGGAGCTCCTACGAGCAGTACTTC. This translates into CASRATERSSYEQYF. The chain links TRBV5-6 to TRBJ2-7, with D unresolved. The CDR3 covers 15 residues. V lost 5 bases and J 0 bases, leaving 15 bases between the germline ends. Germline V gene lookup returns CDR1 SGHDT and CDR2 YYEEEE. Variable domain in full (rest from reference TRBV5-6 and TRBJ2-7): DAGVTQSPTHLIKTRGQQVTLRCSPKSGHDTVSWYQQALGQGPQFIFQYYEEEERQRGNFPDRFSGHQFPNYSSELNVNALLLGDSALYLCASRATERSSYEQYFGPGTRLTVT.

This clone was observed a handful of times. The V and J genes are TRBV29-1 and TRBJ2-1; 10 positions agree with TRBD2. This CDR3 contains 16 residues. V lost 4 bases to trimming and J lost 4 bases; unmatched junction nucleotides: 10. The germline gives CDR1 SQVTM, CDR2 ANQGSEA. Here the CDR3 reads CSVASGGAGGYNEQFF. CDR3 coding DNA: TGCAGCGTTGCCAGCGGGGGGGCCGGCGGATACAATGAGCAGTTCTTC.

This clone was observed a handful of times. The gene calls are TRBV13 and TRBJ2-2; the D is unclear. The CDR3 sequence is 14 residues long. Germline assignment: CDR1 PRHDT and CDR2 FYEKMQ (reference sequence). The V gene lost 5 bases and the J gene lost 4 bases, with 11 bases spanning the gap. CDR3 region: CASSPNSGTGELFF. The CDR3 DNA sequence: TGTGCCAGCAGCCCCAATAGTGGCACCGGGGAGCTGTTTTTT.

The rearrangement joins TRBV2 to TRBJ2-1; TRBD1 aligns across 9 bases. Germline V CDR1 and CDR2: SNHLY, FYNNEI. The CDR3 is made up of 14 amino acids. V shed 8 bases, J shed 6 bases, and the junction held 8 bases outside the gene matches. The CDR3 here is CASQAGTGSNEQFF. CDR3 DNA sequence: TGTGCCAGCCAGGCCGGGACAGGGTCCAATGAGCAGTTCTTC. Filled out from reference TRBV2 and TRBJ2-1, the complete variable domain reads EPEVTQTPSHQVTQMGQEVILRCVPISNHLYFYWYRQILGQKVEFLVSFYNNEISEKSEIFDDQFSVERPDGSNFTLKIRSTKLEDSAMYFCASQAGTGSNEQFFGPGTRLTVL.

The chain combines TRBV4-3 with TRBJ2-1; D tentatively fits TRBD1 or TRBD2 (5 bases each). V lost 3 bases and J 13 bases, leaving 16 bases between the germline ends. The CDR3 sequence is 13 residues long. Germline lookup yields CDR1 LGHNA and CDR2 YSLEER. CDR3 nucleotides: TGCGCCAGCAGCCATCGATACCGGGACCCTCAGTTCTTC. This sequence encodes CASSHRYRDPQFF.

There are a few counts of this clone. The CDR3 here is CAWSGSTGEKLFF. The CDR3 bases are TGTGCCTGGAGTGGTTCGACAGGTGAAAAACTGTTTTTT. The chain has TRBV30 and TRBJ1-4, with D maybe TRBD1 (6 bases). The CDR3 is 13 residues long. The ends were cut back, 1 base at V and 7 bases at J, with 10 bases in the middle. Germline V gene data show CDR1 as GTSNPN and CDR2 as SVGIG (reference sequence).

This clone was detected once. The chain has TRBV7-2 and TRBJ2-3; D may match TRBD1 or TRBD2 (5 bases each). The V end was cut by 3 bases, the J end by 3 bases, with 13 bases between. CDR1 SGHTA and CDR2 FQGNSA come from the germline V gene. CDR3 size: 15 residues. The CDR3 DNA reads as TGTGCCAGCAGCTTTACCGGGACGGTAACAGATACGCAGTATTTT. Its protein product is CASSFTGTVTDTQYF.

This clone was recorded a few times. The V and J genes are TRBV6-5 and TRBJ2-7, with D hard to call. V gave up 6 bases and J gave up 3 bases, with 6 bases separating them. The CDR3 has 11 residues. Germline V gene data show CDR1 as MNHEY and CDR2 as SVGAGI. CDR3 nucleotides: TGTGCCAGCAGCCGAGGCTACGAGCAGTACTTC. This translates into CASSRGYEQYF.

This chain links TRBV7-9 with TRBJ2-5; D ambiguous. Germline CDR1 is SEHNR and CDR2 is FQNEAQ (reference sequence). Trimming left V 6 bases short and J 4 bases short, with 15 bases between. The CDR3 sequence is 14 residues long. The CDR3 loop reads CASSSWPSGETQYF. In DNA form, the CDR3 reads TGTGCCAGCAGTTCTTGGCCCTCTGGAGAGACCCAGTACTTC.

The chain couples TRBV28 to TRBJ1-1; 7 positions match TRBD1. Germline V gives CDR1 MDHEN, CDR2 SYDVKM. There are 13 residues in the CDR3. Losses at the gene ends were 5 bases for V and 8 bases for J; bases not matched to a gene: 8. The CDR3 sequence: CASSPRTGVEAFF. CDR3 bases: TGTGCCAGCAGTCCTAGGACAGGCGTAGAAGCTTTCTTT. The full variable domain, in which reference TRBV28 and TRBJ1-1 provide the parts outside the CDR3, is DVKVTQSSRYLVKRTGEKVFLECVQDMDHENMFWYRQDPGLGLRLIYFSYDVKMKEKGDIPEGYSVSREKKERFSLILESASTNQTSMYLCASSPRTGVEAFFGQGTRLTVV.

This sequence joins TRBV27 and TRBJ1-4; 8 nucleotides agree with TRBD1. This CDR3 comprises 15 residues. Germline V CDR1 and CDR2: MNHEY, SMNVEV (reference sequence). V gave up 6 bases and J gave up 5 bases; unmatched junction bases: 8. CDR3 in amino acids: CASSRRQGINEKLFF. The CDR3 DNA sequence: TGTGCCAGCAGCCGAAGACAGGGGATAAATGAAAAACTGTTTTTT. The whole variable domain, remainder taken from reference TRBV27 and TRBJ1-4, is EAQVTQNPRYLITVTGKKLTVTCSQNMNHEYMSWYRQDPGLGLRQIYYSMNVEVTDKGDVPEGYKVSRKEKRNFPLILESPSPNQTSLYFCASSRRQGINEKLFFGSGTQLSVL.

This clone has more than one count but fewer than ten. CDR3 sequence reads: CASSSEWAGATEAFF. The CDR3 DNA reads TGTGCCAGCAGTTCAGAGTGGGCAGGTGCCACTGAAGCTTTCTTT. V usage is TRBV28 and J usage is TRBJ1-1; no clear D gene. CDR3 length: 15 amino acids. The germline V gene has CDR1 MDHEN and CDR2 SYDVKM. Between the trimmed V and J ends, which lost 4 bases and 4 bases, there was a span of 16 bases.

The chain links TRBV29-1 to TRBJ1-3, with D uncertain. The CDR3 covers 13 residues. Germline assignment: CDR1 SQVTM and CDR2 ANQGSEA. V lost 4 bases, J lost 0 bases, and 7 bases lay in between. The CDR3 here is CSVGGSSGNTIYF. The CDR3 bases are TGCAGCGTTGGAGGGAGCTCTGGAAACACCATATATTTT. The whole variable domain, filled in from reference TRBV29-1 and TRBJ1-3, reads SAVISQKPSRDICQRGTSLTIQCQVDSQVTMMFWYRQQPGQSLTLIATANQGSEATYESGFVIDKFPISRPNLTFSTLTVSNMSPEDSSIYLCSVGGSSGNTIYFGEGSWLTVV.

This chain uses TRBV5-1 with TRBJ2-1; 7 bases are a match to TRBD1. Germline-derived CDR1 and CDR2 are SGHRS and YFSETQ. The CDR3 runs 15 residues. Trimming at V came to 4 bases and at J to 2 bases, leaving 6 bases not matched to a gene. DNA of the CDR3: TGCGCCAGCAGCGATGGGACAGCTCCCTACAATGAGCAGTTCTTC. Protein product: CASSDGTAPYNEQFF.

The chain couples TRBV5-4 to TRBJ2-3, with D possibly being TRBD2 (6 bases). This CDR3 spans 15 amino acids. V shed 2 bases and J shed 1 base, with 11 bases lying between them. Germline CDR1 and CDR2: SGHNT and YYREEE (reference sequence). In nucleotides, the CDR3 is TGTGCCAGCAGCTTTACAGGAGGGGGCACAGATACGCAGTATTTT. Its protein product is CASSFTGGGTDTQYF.

This clone was detected a few times. Additional DNA sequences in this sample encode the identical CDR3. V gene TRBV30 combines with J gene TRBJ1-5; maybe TRBD1 (6 bases). CDR1 GTSNPN and CDR2 SVGIG come from the germline V gene (reference sequence). The V end was cut by 0 bases, the J end by 7 bases, with 10 bases between. The CDR3 has 13 residues. The CDR3 sequence: CAWSVRGGQPQHF. CDR3 sequence (DNA): TGTGCCTGGAGTGTAAGGGGGGGCCAGCCCCAGCATTTT.

For this clone: The same CDR3 arises from other DNA sequences in this sample as well. This chain uses TRBV18 with TRBJ2-7; D unclear. Germline CDR1 reads KGHSH; CDR2 reads LQKENI. V was shortened by 0 bases and J by 5 bases, with 8 bases between the two germline ends. The CDR3 runs 13 residues. CDR3 in DNA: TGTGCCAGCTCACCACCCGGCGTAAACGAGCAGTACTTC. Translated: CASSPPGVNEQYF.

This clone was picked up a small number of times. The chain is built from TRBV21-1 and TRBJ2-7. TRBV21-1 has pseudogene status. The length of the CDR3 is 11 residues. In nucleotides, the CDR3 is TGTGCCAGACGAGGGACGAACGAGCAGTACTTC. This codes for CARRGTNEQYF.

This clone has just a few counts. The gene calls are TRBV4-1 and TRBJ1-1; no clear D. Germline V gene lookup returns CDR1 MGHRA and CDR2 YSYEKL. The CDR3 is 12 residues long. The V gene lost 0 bases and the J gene lost 10 bases, with 9 bases spanning the gap. The CDR3 region is CASSQDLGRAFF. The CDR3 DNA follows: TGCGCCAGCAGCCAAGATCTCGGGCGAGCTTTCTTT.

This clone was seen a handful of times. The rearrangement joins TRBV11-2 to TRBJ2-1; TRBD2 matches 13 bases. CDR3 length: 16 residues. Germline CDR1 is SGHAT and CDR2 is FQNNGV. Trimming cost V 5 bases and J 8 bases; bases outside gene matches: 9. Here the CDR3 DNA reads TGTGCCAGCAGCCCTCAAGGACTAGCGGGAGAAGATGAGCAGTTCTTC. As protein: CASSPQGLAGEDEQFF.

The gene calls are TRBV19 and TRBJ2-7; the match to TRBD2 covers 10 bases. V lost 9 bases to trimming and J lost 4 bases; unmatched junction nucleotides: 12. Per the germline V gene, CDR1 is LNHDA and CDR2 is SQIVND (reference sequence). The CDR3 is made up of 15 amino acids. CDR3 DNA: TGTGCCAGACCTTTTAGCGGGAGGTCGACGTACGAGCAGTACTTC. Its translation: CARPFSGRSTYEQYF.

This rearrangement joins TRBV30 to TRBJ1-1; no firm D call. This CDR3 spans 14 amino acids. V lost 1 base and J lost 1, with 10 bases in between. From germline, CDR1 is GTSNPN and CDR2 SVGIG (reference sequence). CDR3 sequence reads: CAWSAWGSNTEAFF. CDR3 DNA sequence: TGTGCCTGGAGTGCCTGGGGATCGAACACTGAAGCTTTCTTT.